This passage covers 8 T cell receptor beta chains from one sample sequenced in a study of T cell changes during pregnancy in multiple sclerosis (dated 2019 in TCRdb). The library came from the immunoSEQ multiplex PCR assay. TCRdb limited this immuneACCESS table to in-frame rearrangements with V and J called. A share of clones is missing; checked studies link under half to unresolved V genes, and the rest is unexplained. The sample table holds more than 60,000 clones, of which about 91% were seen once. The top ten clones comprise around 0.27% of the sample. The material was CD4+ T cells from peripheral blood mononuclear cells, obtained in the third trimester of pregnancy. The receptors come from a female donor in good health, enrolled as a control in a pregnancy study.

The chain has TRBV12-5 and TRBJ2-1, with 9 bases identical to TRBD2. V shed 1 base and J 2 bases; nucleotides not matched to a gene: 6. Germline V lookup: CDR1 LGHNT, CDR2 FRNRAP. The CDR3 contains 17 residues. This chain's CDR3 is CASGLGASGTPYNEQFF. CDR3 sequence (DNA): TGTGCTAGTGGTTTGGGGGCTAGCGGGACTCCCTACAATGAGCAGTTCTTC. Variable domain in full (rest from reference TRBV12-5 and TRBJ2-1): DARVTQTPRHKVTEMGQEVTMRCQPILGHNTVFWYRQTMMQGLELLAYFRNRAPLDDSGMPKDRFSAEMPDATLATLKIQPSEPRDSAVYFCASGLGASGTPYNEQFFGPGTRLTVL.

The chain is built from TRBV5-4 and TRBJ2-5; TRBD2 might be the D (6 bases). Germline CDR1 and CDR2: SGHNT and YYREEE (reference sequence). The ends were cut back, 4 bases at V and 4 bases at J, with 17 bases in the middle. The CDR3 is 15 residues long. The CDR3 spells CASSVSWGVGETQYF. The DNA for the CDR3 is TGTGCCAGCAGCGTGTCCTGGGGGGTGGGAGAGACCCAGTACTTC.

The chain recombines TRBV11-1 with TRBJ2-7, with 7 nucleotides matching TRBD2. CDR3 length: 16 residues. V shed 5 bases and J 2 bases; nucleotides not matched to a gene: 12. Looked up from germline, CDR1 is SGHAT and CDR2 is FQDESV (reference sequence). CDR3 region: CASSRGEGRGTYEQYF. The CDR3 DNA follows: TGTGCCAGCAGCCGCGGAGAGGGGAGGGGTACCTACGAGCAGTACTTC. Filled out from reference TRBV11-1 and TRBJ2-7, the complete variable domain reads EAEVAQSPRYKITEKSQAVAFWCDPISGHATLYWYRQILGQGPELLVQFQDESVVDDSQLPKDRFSAERLKGVDSTLKIQPAELGDSAMYLCASSRGEGRGTYEQYFGPGTRLTVT.

V and J are TRBV30 and TRBJ2-1; 8 positions match TRBD2. The germline V gene encodes CDR1 GTSNPN and CDR2 SVGIG (reference sequence). V lost 0 bases to trimming and J lost 7 bases; unmatched junction nucleotides: 5. The CDR3 is made up of 14 amino acids. Here the CDR3 DNA reads TGTGCCTGGAGTGTAGAACTAGCGGTTAATGAGCAGTTCTTC. It specifies CAWSVELAVNEQFF.

This clone has more than one count but fewer than ten. The chain has TRBV5-6 and TRBJ1-6, with 8 bases that match TRBD1. This CDR3 is 13 amino acids long. Germline lookup yields CDR1 SGHDT and CDR2 YYEEEE. After removal of 3 bases from V and 7 bases from J, the junction contained 0 bases not matched to a gene. In nucleotides, the CDR3 is TGTGCCAGCAGCTGGACAGGGAATTCACCCCTCCACTTT. Its translation is CASSWTGNSPLHF.

The rearrangement links TRBV27 to TRBJ1-2; TRBD1 agrees at 11 bases. Unmatched junction bases numbered 10, after V lost 5 bases and J lost 8 bases. The germline gives CDR1 MNHEY, CDR2 SMNVEV (reference sequence). This CDR3 region has 15 residues. This chain's CDR3 is CASSLGTGGVGGYTF. The CDR3 nucleotides read TGTGCCAGCAGTCTCGGGACAGGGGGAGTCGGCGGCTACACCTTC.

The chain combines TRBV7-3 with TRBJ2-1; D remains unclear. Trimming cost V 5 bases and J 0 bases, with 11 bases left between them. The CDR3 length is 15 residues. The germline V gene encodes CDR1 SGHTA and CDR2 FQGTGA. The chain's CDR3 is CASSRSKSSYNEQFF. CDR3 nucleotides: TGTGCCAGCAGCAGATCTAAGAGCTCCTACAATGAGCAGTTCTTC.

The rearrangement joins TRBV5-6 to TRBJ1-2; 7 nucleotides line up with TRBD1. From germline, CDR1 is SGHDT and CDR2 YYEEEE. The CDR3 covers 13 residues. V dropped 4 bases and J dropped 6; count of bases not matched to a gene: 6. The CDR3 loop reads CASSPGTADGYTF. The CDR3 DNA sequence: TGTGCCAGCAGCCCGGGGACAGCGGATGGCTACACCTTC. Full variable domain (rest looked up from reference TRBV5-6 and TRBJ1-2): DAGVTQSPTHLIKTRGQQVTLRCSPKSGHDTVSWYQQALGQGPQFIFQYYEEEERQRGNFPDRFSGHQFPNYSSELNVNALLLGDSALYLCASSPGTADGYTFGSGTRLTVV.